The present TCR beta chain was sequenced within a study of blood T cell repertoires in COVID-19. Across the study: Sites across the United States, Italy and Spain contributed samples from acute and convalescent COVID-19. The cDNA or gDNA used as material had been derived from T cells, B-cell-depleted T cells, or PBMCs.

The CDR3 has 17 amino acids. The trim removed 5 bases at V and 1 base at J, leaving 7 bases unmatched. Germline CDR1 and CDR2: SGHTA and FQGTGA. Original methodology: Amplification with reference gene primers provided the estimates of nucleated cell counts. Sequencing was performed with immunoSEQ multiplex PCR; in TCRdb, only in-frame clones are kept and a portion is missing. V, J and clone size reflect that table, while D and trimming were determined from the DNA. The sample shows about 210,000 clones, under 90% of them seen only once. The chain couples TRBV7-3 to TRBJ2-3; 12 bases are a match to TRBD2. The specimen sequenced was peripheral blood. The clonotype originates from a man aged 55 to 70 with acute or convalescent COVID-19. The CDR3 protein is CASSRVASGGGTDTQYF. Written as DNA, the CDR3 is TGTGCCAGCAGCCGGGTTGCTAGCGGGGGGGGCACAGATACGCAGTATTTT.